This is a list of T cell receptor beta chains from one sample in a study of shared clonotypes between healthy human individuals. Some clones are missing from TCRdb's copy, which holds only in-frame ones; the method was immunoSEQ multiplex PCR. The top ten clones hold about 1.5% of a sample with about a million clones, 60% to 85% of them seen once. Sequencing was carried out using memory CD4+ T cells sorted from blood. All receptors derive from a man younger than 30 in good health. CDR3s include the opening cysteine and the closing phenylalanine or tryptophan. D genes are given only for firm matches. Rows may omit the clone size; those that give it use once, few, many or a size class.

>.|.|TRBJ1-2|TRBV6-5
CASSTREINYGYTF
TGTGCCAGCAGTACCCGGGAGATAAACTATGGCTACACCTTC
>.|.|TRBJ1-2|TRBV27
CASSPAASPNYGYTF
TGTGCCAGCAGTCCCGCCGCCTCCCCTAACTATGGCTACACCTTC
>.|.|TRBJ1-1|TRBV7-2
CASRLGANTEAFF
TGTGCCAGCAGATTGGGAGCGAACACTGAAGCTTTCTTT
>TRBD1|once|TRBJ1-5|TRBV5-4
CASSLDRGEVQPQHF
TGTGCCAGCAGCTTGGACAGGGGAGAAGTTCAGCCCCAGCATTTT
>.|.|TRBJ1-4|TRBV14
CASSQLQGKGGEKLFF
TGTGCCAGCAGCCAGCTTCAGGGGAAGGGAGGTGAAAAACTGTTTTTT
>TRBD1|.|TRBJ2-7|TRBV15
CATSSPGTGLYEQYF
TGTGCCACCAGCAGTCCCGGGACAGGACTCTACGAGCAGTACTTC
>.|.|TRBJ1-1|TRBV5-4
CASSQVGAGTEAFF
TGTGCCAGCAGCCAAGTTGGCGCCGGCACTGAAGCTTTCTTT
>.|.|TRBJ2-5|TRBV7-6
CASSHGRNQETQYF
TGTGCCAGCAGCCACGGACGGAACCAAGAGACCCAGTACTTC
>.|.|TRBJ2-7|TRBV9
CASSPRTGDGKSEQYF
TGTGCCAGCAGCCCTAGGACGGGAGACGGGAAATCCGAGCAGTACTTC
>TRBD1|.|TRBJ2-7|TRBV18
CASSLGQVLYEQYF
TGTGCCAGCTCATTAGGACAGGTCCTCTACGAGCAGTACTTC
>TRBD1|once|TRBJ1-1|TRBV7-2
CASSSDRVNTEAFF
TGTGCCAGCAGCTCGGACAGGGTGAACACTGAAGCTTTCTTT
>.|.|TRBJ2-1|TRBV2
CASSDLGYLSYNEQFF
TGTGCCAGCAGTGATTTAGGATATCTCTCCTACAATGAGCAGTTCTTC
>TRBD2|.|TRBJ2-7|TRBV6-6
CASSYLSGRAYEQYF
TGTGCCAGCAGTTACTTAAGCGGGAGGGCTTACGAGCAGTACTTC
>TRBD1|few|TRBJ1-1|TRBV27
CASSPRQGTEAFF
TGTGCCAGCAGTCCACGACAGGGGACTGAAGCTTTCTTT
>.|.|TRBJ1-2|TRBV7-9
CAVQVGGYTF
TGTGCCGTACAGGTTGGAGGCTACACCTTC
>.|.|TRBJ2-3|TRBV9
CASSVAGGGSYTDTQYF
TGTGCCAGCAGCGTAGCCGGAGGGGGATCCTACACAGATACGCAGTATTTT
>TRBD1|.|TRBJ2-7|TRBV7-3
CASSSRTGAEQYF
TGTGCCAGCAGCTCCCGTACAGGGGCCGAGCAGTACTTC
>.|.|TRBJ1-5|TRBV28
CASKIGGGNNQPQHF
TGTGCCAGTAAAATAGGGGGTGGTAACAATCAGCCCCAGCATTTT
>TRBD1|.|TRBJ2-5|TRBV10-2
CASQGQGGETQYF
TGCGCCAGCCAGGGACAGGGGGGAGAGACCCAGTACTTC
>.|.|TRBJ1-5|TRBV5-1
CASSEQGGNQPQHF
TGCGCCAGCAGCGAACAGGGTGGCAATCAGCCCCAGCATTTT
>TRBD1|.|TRBJ2-6|TRBV27
CASRDDRVGANVLTF
TGTGCCAGCAGGGATGACAGGGTTGGGGCCAACGTCCTGACTTTC
>TRBD1|.|TRBJ2-1|TRBV7-3
CASSPGQTTYNEQFF
TGTGCCAGCAGCCCGGGACAGACTACCTACAATGAGCAGTTCTTC
>.|.|TRBJ2-7|TRBV11-1
CASSLGQFAGEQYF
TGTGCCAGCAGCCTCGGACAGTTTGCGGGCGAGCAGTACTTC
>.|.|TRBJ2-7|TRBV10-1
CASSRDTNSYEQYF
TGCGCCAGCAGTCGGGACACCAACTCCTACGAGCAGTACTTC
>TRBD1|.|TRBJ2-5|TRBV7-9
CASSLTSGGSIMETQYF
TGTGCCAGCAGCTTAACCTCAGGGGGTAGTATAATGGAGACCCAGTACTTC
>.|.|TRBJ1-2|TRBV28
CASSSSGYGYTF
TGTGCCAGCAGTTCCTCAGGGTATGGCTACACCTTC
>.|.|TRBJ1-6|TRBV27
CASSSWGGNSPLHF
TGTGCCAGCAGCTCTTGGGGTGGCAATTCACCCCTCCACTTT
>.|.|TRBJ1-6|TRBV18
CASSPSNSPLHF
TGTGCCAGCTCACCGAGCAATTCACCCCTCCACTTT
>.|.|TRBJ1-6|TRBV27
CASSSLSRGLDSPLHF
TGTGCCAGCAGTTCGCTAAGTCGGGGCTTGGATTCACCCCTCCACTTT
>TRBD2|.|TRBJ2-1|TRBV7-2
CASSPGLAGVWNEQFF
TGTGCCAGCAGCCCCGGACTAGCGGGAGTCTGGAATGAGCAGTTCTTC
>.|.|TRBJ1-1|TRBV14
CASSQLSPVAEAFF
TGTGCCAGCAGCCAGCTCTCTCCGGTTGCTGAAGCTTTCTTT
>.|few|TRBJ1-6|TRBV7-6
CASSLGTVWGSPLHF
TGTGCCAGCAGCTTAGGGACGGTTTGGGGTTCACCCCTCCACTTT
>.|few|TRBJ2-1|TRBV28
CATEGHNEQFF
TGTGCCACCGAGGGCCACAATGAGCAGTTCTTC
>.|.|TRBJ2-7|TRBV30
CAWTGSGNEQYF
TGTGCCTGGACGGGCAGTGGGAACGAGCAGTACTTC
>TRBD2|.|TRBJ2-5|TRBV5-4
CASSLNSGSPQETQYF
TGTGCCAGCAGCTTAAATAGCGGGAGCCCCCAAGAGACCCAGTACTTC
>.|.|TRBJ2-2|TRBV11-2
CASSPGPPPGELFF
TGTGCCAGCAGCCCGGGACCTCCACCCGGGGAGCTGTTTTTT
>.|.|TRBJ1-4|TRBV1
CTSSHFPGPGDSHLGEVANEKLFF
TGCACCAGCAGCCATTTTCCGGGGCCTGGGGACTCTCATCTTGGGGAAGTGGCTAATGAAAAACTGTTTTTT
>TRBD2|.|TRBJ2-2|TRBV5-4
CASSWGLAGNTGELFF
TGTGCCAGCAGCTGGGGACTAGCGGGGAACACCGGGGAGCTGTTTTTT
>.|.|TRBJ1-1|TRBV11-2
CASSLYGGYTEAFF
TGTGCCAGCAGCTTATACGGGGGCTACACTGAAGCTTTCTTT
>TRBD2|.|TRBJ2-3|TRBV18
CASSPSGGSTDTQYF
TGTGCCAGCTCACCAAGCGGGGGGTCCACAGATACGCAGTATTTT
>TRBD2|.|TRBJ2-1|TRBV2
CASTEGLAGEQFF
TGTGCCAGCACCGAAGGGCTAGCGGGTGAGCAGTTCTTC
>TRBD1|many|TRBJ1-4|TRBV5-1
CASSLSQGANEKLFF
TGCGCCAGCAGCTTGAGTCAGGGGGCGAATGAAAAACTGTTTTTT
>.|.|TRBJ1-1|TRBV5-4
CASSFAQPLNTEAFF
TGTGCCAGCAGCTTCGCCCAGCCTTTGAACACTGAAGCTTTCTTT
>.|.|TRBJ2-7|TRBV5-1
CASSLTYGLAYEQYF
TGCGCCAGCAGCTTGACCTACGGTCTAGCCTACGAGCAGTACTTC
>TRBD2|.|TRBJ2-5|TRBV7-2
CASSGLAGGPQAQYF
TGTGCCAGCAGCGGACTAGCGGGAGGACCCCAGGCCCAGTACTTC
>.|.|TRBJ2-3|TRBV4-1
CASSQGVDQRKRDTQYF
TGCGCCAGCAGCCAAGGGGTGGATCAGCGAAAGAGGGATACGCAGTATTTT
>.|.|TRBJ1-1|TRBV7-2
CASSLAFLRGTEAFF
TGTGCCAGCAGCTTAGCGTTCCTCCGTGGCACTGAAGCTTTCTTT